This record covers a single TCR beta chain. The data were obtained in a study of T cell responses to AZD1222 COVID-19 vaccine. Study as a whole: Pooling was applied to second doses at about 4 or about 12 weeks.

Profiling relied on immunoSEQ multiplex PCR, and the TCRdb table lists in-frame clones only, not all of them. This table holds approximately 150,000 clones, 80% to 95% found once. CDR3 length: 17 residues. The origin of this receptor is an adult in good health. The chain combines TRBV21-1 with TRBJ1-2. TRBV21-1 represents a pseudogene. Specimen: peripheral blood, collected on day 0 of AZD1222 vaccination. CDR3 sequence reads: CASSKALSHRRDYGYTF. CDR3 in DNA: TGTGCCAGCAGCAAAGCGCTCAGCCACAGGAGGGACTATGGCTACACCTTC.